Listed below are T cell receptor beta chains from one sample, sequenced in a study of T cells in Graves' hyperthyroidism and ophthalmopathy. TCRdb recomputed calls from the multiplex PCR reads with MiXCR, one row per CDR3 protein. The sample includes approximately 400,000 distinct CDR3 sequences, about 19% seen only once; the top ten take about 3.7%. What was sequenced was blood. All receptors come from a woman aged 18-35 years with Graves' hyperthyroidism. The CDR3 runs from the conserved cysteine through the conserved F or W. A D gene is named only where the DNA matches it firmly.

v_call	j_call	d_call	cdr3_aa
TRBV18	TRBJ2-7	.	CASSGPGTSPYEQYF
TRBV5-1	TRBJ2-5	.	CASSARGPQETQYF
TRBV7-3	TRBJ1-1	.	CASSLTSGGRNTEAFF
TRBV12-3/TRBV12-4	TRBJ1-1	.	CASSPGRQGSEAFF
TRBV6-1	TRBJ1-1	TRBD1	CASNQGEGTEAFF
TRBV14	TRBJ1-2	TRBD1	CASSHGQGKDYGYTF
TRBV28	TRBJ2-7	TRBD1	CASTSSWGQDYEQYF
TRBV28	TRBJ2-7	.	CASSLGGHPKQEYF
TRBV15	TRBJ2-7	.	CATSTPIGRAVPPGEQYF
TRBV19	TRBJ2-3	.	CASSIVGGIDTQYF
TRBV5-6	TRBJ1-5	.	CASSLLGNSNQPQHF
TRBV2	TRBJ1-2	TRBD1	CASSGRDRYGYTF
TRBV20-1	TRBJ1-5	TRBD1	CSASGQGAQPQHF
TRBV6-7	TRBJ2-7	.	CASSYKGLSSYEQYF
TRBV28	TRBJ2-3	.	CASREGRTDTQYF
TRBV2	TRBJ1-5	.	CASGEDGTNQPQHF
TRBV24-1	TRBJ1-2	TRBD1	CATSEATGVYGYTF
TRBV6-1	TRBJ1-2	.	CASRFRDTRDSNYGYTF
TRBV7-9	TRBJ1-1	TRBD1	CASSVTGLNTEAFF
TRBV11-1	TRBJ1-1	TRBD1	CASSSGQARNGAEAFF
TRBV7-8	TRBJ2-7	TRBD1	CASSLLGQVDEQYF
TRBV19	TRBJ1-1	.	CASSTPRTGVGTEAFF
TRBV5-4	TRBJ2-2	.	CASSSGTAPYLNTGELFF
TRBV6-2/TRBV6-3	TRBJ1-6	.	CASSYAMGLRTEKYNSPLHF
TRBV11-2	TRBJ2-5	TRBD2	CASSYRLAGRETQYF
TRBV7-9	TRBJ1-1	.	CASSIVMNTEAFF
TRBV11-3	TRBJ2-3	.	CASQGGLTDTQYF
TRBV6-1	TRBJ2-7	TRBD1	CASSQPRTGVTSYEQYF
TRBV9	TRBJ1-2	.	CASSVVEGGGYTF
TRBV4-2	TRBJ1-1	.	CASSPSVVGPTMNTEAFF
TRBV27	TRBJ2-2	TRBD1	CASSLDRVHTGELFF
TRBV6-1	TRBJ2-5	TRBD1	CASRDRAVGETQYF
TRBV28	TRBJ1-1	TRBD1	CASSSPEGAGNTEAFF
TRBV6-1	TRBJ1-2	TRBD1	CASSEAAGQVYGYTF
TRBV30	TRBJ1-2	.	CAWSAMTGRTYGYTF
TRBV6-2/TRBV6-3	TRBJ2-7	.	CATLTDPSSYEQYF
TRBV9	TRBJ1-5	.	CASSVGDRKNQPQHF
TRBV20-1	TRBJ1-1	TRBD1	CSARFDREWTEAFF
TRBV7-9	TRBJ2-4	.	CASNDRGHLNIQYF
TRBV2	TRBJ2-7	.	CASRIGGYEQYF
TRBV15	TRBJ1-2	TRBD1	CATSKDREWNGYTF
TRBV11-2	TRBJ2-7	.	CASSLRQGKTAYEQYF
TRBV12-3/TRBV12-4	TRBJ1-3	TRBD1	CASRIRTGMGNTIYF